Below are 23 T cell receptor beta chains sequenced from a single sample in a study of CD8+CD57+ T cells in acquired aplastic anemia. For CDR3 and TCR beta VDJ profiling, genomic DNA was the template used. TCRdb re-called the reads with MiXCR, one entry per CDR3 protein. Of about 470,000 distinct CDR3 sequences in the sample, roughly a third were seen once. Patients selected for sequencing had displayed CD8+CD57+ cell expansion by flow cytometry. Specimen: sorted CD4+, CD8+, or CD8+CD57+ T cells (not recorded which) from PBMCs. These receptors were taken from a human donor with aplastic anemia.

This clonotype came up a few times. V usage is TRBV11-2 and J usage is TRBJ2-3; 9 bases map to TRBD2. This CDR3 region has 16 residues. V was pared by 3 bases and J by 1 base, with 5 bases of the junction left unmatched. Germline V lookup: CDR1 SGHAT, CDR2 FQNNGV. CDR3 coding DNA: TGTGCCAGCAGCTTGATTAGCGGGGGTCGCACAGATACGCAGTATTTT. Its protein product is CASSLISGGRTDTQYF.

The chain recombines TRBV24-1 with TRBJ1-2, with TRBD1 as a possible D gene (5 bases). Germline V gives CDR1 KGHDR, CDR2 SFDVKD. This CDR3 is 14 amino acids long. Trimming stripped 5 bases from V and 6 bases from J, with 15 bases between. The CDR3 loop reads CATSALQVVNGYTF. Here the CDR3 DNA reads TGTGCCACCAGTGCTTTACAGGTTGTAAATGGCTACACCTTC.

Turning to this clonotype: It may be a read error: a sequence one base away is much more abundant. The chain couples TRBV29-1 to TRBJ2-5; 9 bases line up with TRBD2. The CDR3 is made up of 14 amino acids. Germline V gene lookup returns CDR1 SQVTM and CDR2 ANQGSEA. The CDR3 region has the DNA TGCAGCGGGGAAGCGGGGGGCCTCCAAGAGACCCGGTACTTC. This encodes CSGEAGGLQETRYF.

This clonotype turned up a few times. This sequence joins TRBV5-4 and TRBJ1-6; D possibly corresponds to TRBD1 (5 bases). The CDR3 covers 13 residues. Per the germline V gene, CDR1 is SGHNT and CDR2 is YYREEE (reference sequence). Trimming left V 0 bases short and J 11 bases short, with 9 bases between. In nucleotides, the CDR3 is TGTGCCAGCAGCTTGGGGGGGAATCCACCCCTCCACTTT. Translated: CASSLGGNPPLHF. The full variable domain, with the rest looked up from reference TRBV5-4 and TRBJ1-6, is ETGVTQSPTHLIKTRGQQVTLRCSSQSGHNTVSWYQQALGQGPQFIFQYYREEENGRGNFPPRFSGLQFPNYSSELNVNALELDDSALYLCASSLGGNPPLHFGNGTRLTVT.

This clonotype was seen ten or more times. The rearrangement links TRBV29-1 to TRBJ1-2; 7 nucleotides match TRBD1. Germline-derived CDR1 and CDR2 are SQVTM and ANQGSEA. V shed 2 bases, J shed 4 bases, and the junction held 13 bases outside the gene matches. There are 16 residues in the CDR3. The CDR3 is CSVETRDRASVYGYTF. The DNA of the CDR3 is TGCAGCGTTGAAACCCGAGACAGGGCATCTGTCTATGGCTACACCTTC.

V usage is TRBV7-1 and J usage is TRBJ1-3, with unresolved D. TRBV7-1 has ORF status, its function being uncertain. This CDR3 has 21 residues. V shed 3 bases and J shed 2 bases, with 29 bases lying between them. The CDR3 DNA sequence: TGTGCCAGCAGCTCTCGTTACCCCCCCCGACCCCGGCAATGGGCTGGAAACACCATATATTTT. It yields the protein CASSSRYPPRPRQWAGNTIYF.

CDR3 loop: CASSGEVYGYTF. The CDR3 region has the DNA TGTGCCAGCTCTGGGGAAGTCTATGGCTACACCTTC. V gene TRBV12-3 or TRBV12-4 combines with J gene TRBJ1-2; D not certain. Deletions cut 8 bases from V and 4 bases from J, with 11 bases between. There are 12 residues in the CDR3.

This clonotype has a single count. Because it lacks the conserved phenylalanine or tryptophan at the end, this CDR3 is likely a read error. This rearrangement joins TRBV30 to TRBJ1-5; 8 positions agree with TRBD1. The V gene's germline CDR1 is GTSNPN and CDR2 SVGIG (reference sequence). The CDR3 length is 13 residues. Trimming cost V 5 bases and J 6 bases; bases outside gene matches: 6. The CDR3 sequence is CAWRGQGGQPQHS. The CDR3 coding sequence is TGTGCCTGGCGTGGACAGGGAGGTCAGCCCCAGCATTCT.

In this sample, this clonotype turned up many times. The J gene is TRBJ2-3, the V gene TRBV29-1; D remains unclear. Trimming took 3 bases from V and 0 from J, leaving 7 bases between them. Germline loops: CDR1 SQVTM, CDR2 ANQGSEA. This CDR3 spans 13 amino acids. The DNA of the CDR3 is TGCAGCGTTGACCCGGGTAGCACAGATACGCAGTATTTT. This gives the protein CSVDPGSTDTQYF.

This clonotype was recorded at least ten times. The chain has TRBV4-1 and TRBJ2-7; no clear D. The CDR3 has 13 amino acids. Trimming removed 0 bases from V and 4 bases from J, with 7 bases in between. Germline V lookup: CDR1 MGHRA, CDR2 YSYEKL. The CDR3 DNA reads TGCGCCAGCAGCCAAGAAAACTTGTACGAGCAGTACTTC. Translation: CASSQENLYEQYF.

This chain joins TRBV7-2 and TRBJ2-5; a weak D match, TRBD2 (5 bases). The CDR3 is 15 amino acids. Trimming cost V 5 bases and J 5 bases, with 18 bases left between them. Germline V lookup: CDR1 SGHTA, CDR2 FQGNSA. The DNA of the CDR3 is TGTGCCAGCAGCGGACGGGGAAACGTGGCGGAGACCCAGTACTTC. It codes for CASSGRGNVAETQYF.

The J gene is TRBJ1-2, the V gene TRBV15; perhaps TRBD1 as D (5 bases). V gave up 4 bases and J gave up 4 bases, with 16 bases separating them. The germline V gene encodes CDR1 LNHNV and CDR2 YYDKDF (reference sequence). CDR3 length: 15 amino acids. The CDR3, as DNA: TGTGCCACCAGCACCACCGGGACGAGAATCTATGGCTACACCTTC. Translating it yields CATSTTGTRIYGYTF. Variable domain in full (rest from reference TRBV15 and TRBJ1-2): DAMVIQNPRYQVTQFGKPVTLSCSQTLNHNVMYWYQQKSSQAPKLLFHYYDKDFNNEADTPDNFQSRRPNTSFCFLDIRSPGLGDTAMYLCATSTTGTRIYGYTFGSGTRLTVV.

There are many counts of this clonotype. The chain uses TRBV7-9 and TRBJ1-1; no firm D call. Between the trimmed V and J ends, which lost 1 base and 0 bases, there was a span of 6 bases. From germline, CDR1 is SEHNR and CDR2 FQNEAQ (reference sequence). The CDR3 sequence is 14 residues long. The CDR3 region has the DNA TGTGCCAGCAGCTTAGGCGGATTGAACACTGAAGCTTTCTTT. It translates to CASSLGGLNTEAFF.

In its sample, this clonotype was seen many times. This rearrangement joins TRBV20-1 to TRBJ2-7; D unresolved. Germline CDR1 DFQATT, CDR2 SNEGSKA (reference sequence). Trimming shortened V by 6 bases and J by 3 bases, and 18 bases separated the two germline ends. This CDR3 has 14 amino acids. CDR3 coding DNA: TGCAGTGCCGGTTCGCGCGGCAAAGACTACGAGCAGTACTTC. Protein: CSAGSRGKDYEQYF.

The rearrangement links TRBV19 to TRBJ1-6; D not certain. The V gene lost 9 bases and the J gene lost 4 bases, with 10 bases spanning the gap. In germline, CDR1 is LNHDA, CDR2 SQIVND (reference sequence). The CDR3 runs 13 residues. Written as DNA, the CDR3 is TGTGCCAGCCGACATGGGTATAATTCACCCCTCCACTTT. It is translated as CASRHGYNSPLHF.

This clonotype was seen repeatedly, ten times or more. The CDR3 nucleotides read TGCGCCAGCAGCACTGAGGGAAACTCACCCCTCCACTTT. Translation: CASSTEGNSPLHF. This rearrangement joins TRBV5-1 to TRBJ1-6; no clear D gene. Trimming left V 4 bases short and J 10 bases short, with 12 bases between. The length of the CDR3 is 13 residues. Germline CDR1 is SGHRS and CDR2 is YFSETQ.

In this sample, this clonotype turned up many times. V gene TRBV6-1 combines with J gene TRBJ1-6; the D is unclear. The CDR3 consists of 11 residues. Germline V gene data show CDR1 as MNHNS and CDR2 as SASEGT. The ends were cut back, 6 bases at V and 8 bases at J, with 5 bases in the middle. The CDR3 bases are TGTGCCAGCAGAGAGGATTCACCCCTCCACTTT. It yields the protein CASREDSPLHF.

This clonotype has only one observation. Being one base from a much bigger clone, this may be a read error. The CDR3 loop reads CAARLFTEAFF. In DNA, the CDR3 is TGTGCCGCGAGACTGTTCACTGAAGCTTTCTTT. J is TRBJ1-1 and V is TRBV19; D gene unclear. The CDR3 consists of 11 residues. The V end was cut by 11 bases, the J end by 4 bases, with 11 bases between. In germline, CDR1 is LNHDA, CDR2 SQIVND (reference sequence). Drawing the rest from reference TRBV19 and TRBJ1-1, the complete variable domain is DGGITQSPKYLFRKEGQNVTLSCEQNLNHDAMYWYRQDPGQGLRLIYYSQIVNDFQKGDIAEGYSVSREKKESFPLTVTSAQKNPTAFYLCAARLFTEAFFGQGTRLTVV.

This clonotype was recorded a few times. The V and J genes are TRBV13 and TRBJ2-7; maybe TRBD2 (6 bases). The ends were cut back, 6 bases at V and 6 bases at J, with 21 bases in the middle. Germline V gene lookup returns CDR1 PRHDT and CDR2 FYEKMQ (reference sequence). The CDR3 extends over 15 amino acids. The CDR3 reads CASRFGSLGVGEQYF. For the CDR3, the DNA is TGTGCCAGCAGGTTCGGGAGTTTAGGGGTAGGCGAGCAGTACTTC.

This clonotype was counted many times. The V call is TRBV19, the J call TRBJ2-5; D may match TRBD1 or TRBD2 (5 bases each). The CDR3 has 15 amino acids. Deletions cut 4 bases from V and 2 bases from J, with 14 bases between. Germline CDR1 and CDR2: LNHDA and SQIVND (reference sequence). The CDR3 is CASSSPSGRQETQYF. Here the CDR3 DNA reads TGTGCCAGTAGTAGCCCCTCGGGGCGTCAAGAGACCCAGTACTTC.

This CDR3 reads CASSVGGGRNTEAFF. For the CDR3, the DNA is TGTGCCAGCAGCGTAGGCGGGGGAAGGAACACTGAAGCTTTCTTT. V and J are TRBV6-1 and TRBJ1-1; TRBD1 might be the D (5 bases). Germline assignment: CDR1 MNHNS and CDR2 SASEGT. The V gene lost 6 bases and the J gene lost 1 base, with 15 bases spanning the gap. The CDR3 extends over 15 amino acids.

This clonotype has a count of ten or more. CDR3 in DNA: TGTGCCACCAAGTCTCCGGGACACCAAGAGACCCAGTACTTC. Its protein product is CATKSPGHQETQYF. The chain has TRBV19 and TRBJ2-5; the D gene could be TRBD1 or TRBD2 (5 bases each). Deletions cut 10 bases from V and 0 bases from J, with 15 bases between. Per germline, CDR1 LNHDA and CDR2 SQIVND (reference sequence). The CDR3 has 14 amino acids.

A remark on this clonotype: Given a much more abundant clone one base away, this may be a read error. The chain recombines TRBV29-1 with TRBJ1-1; possible D gene TRBD1, 6 bases. Germline-derived CDR1 and CDR2 are SQVTM and ANQGSEA. This CDR3 has 16 amino acids. The CDR3 region is CSVGRGGLWAFTEASF. In DNA form, the CDR3 reads TGCAGCGTTGGGAGGGGGGGGCTTTGGGCATTCACTGAAGCTTCCTTT.